This T cell receptor (beta chain) was sequenced in a study of post-analysis software for immune sequencing data. General study points: Several TRBV segments, TRBV5-6, TRBV5-1 and TRBV20-1 among them, were found more frequent in patients than controls.

This clonotype was recorded a few times. Its antigen remains unidentified. Presence of unique molecular identifiers characterized the TCR beta cDNA libraries. From the PCR reads, TCRdb called clonotypes with MiXCR, one entry per CDR3 protein. The data contain some 690,000 distinct CDR3 sequences, roughly 27% of them singletons. This CDR3 spans 17 amino acids. The ends lost 3 bases at V and 4 bases at J; junction bases unmatched: 13. Germline assignment: CDR1 DFQATT and CDR2 SNEGSKA (reference sequence). The sequence was collected from a girl aged 5-17 years with multiple sclerosis. The sample consisted of blood. The chain links TRBV20-1 to TRBJ2-3; 10 nucleotides match TRBD2. The CDR3 DNA follows: TGCAGTGCTAGTTGGGCTAGCGGGAGTACCCGCCCAGATACGCAGTATTTT. Translated, it gives CSASWASGSTRPDTQYF.